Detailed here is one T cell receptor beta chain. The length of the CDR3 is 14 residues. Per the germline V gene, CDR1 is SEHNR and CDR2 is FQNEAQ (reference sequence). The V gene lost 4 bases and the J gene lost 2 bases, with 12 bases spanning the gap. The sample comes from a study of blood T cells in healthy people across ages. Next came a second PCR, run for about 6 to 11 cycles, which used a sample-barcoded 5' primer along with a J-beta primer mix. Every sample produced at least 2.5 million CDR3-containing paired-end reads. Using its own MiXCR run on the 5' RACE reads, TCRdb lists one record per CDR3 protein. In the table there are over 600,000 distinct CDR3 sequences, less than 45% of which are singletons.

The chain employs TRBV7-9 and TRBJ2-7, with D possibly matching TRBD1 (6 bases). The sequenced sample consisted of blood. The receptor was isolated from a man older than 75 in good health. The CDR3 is CASSYLDSPYEQYF. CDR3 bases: TGTGCCAGCAGCTACCTGGACAGTCCCTACGAGCAGTACTTC.